What follows is one TCR beta chain and its context. As yet, its antigen is unknown. The entry originates in a study of Graves' ophthalmopathy and Graves' hyperthyroidism. V lost 0 bases, J lost 4 bases, and 12 bases lay in between. The CDR3 length is 15 residues. The germline CDR1 and CDR2 sequences are SGHVS and FQNEAQ. Patients with other autoimmune diseases, uncontrolled infections, pregnancy or lactation were excluded. Diagnosis used clinical symptoms, serum thyroxine, TRAb, thyroid ultrasound and orbital computed tomography. General study points: Ophthalmopathy was separated from stable hyperthyroidism by a 13-signature model with 87.88% sensitivity and 65% to 82% specificity.

Amplification targeted the TCR beta CDR3 regions, with RNA transcripts as the source material. Second-round multiplex PCR followed a first-round RT-PCR using HTBI primers. TCRdb re-derived calls from the multiplex PCR reads in MiXCR, one entry per CDR3 protein. The sample yields about 380,000 distinct CDR3 sequences, approximately 15% seen once. The sequence was obtained from a young woman with stable Graves' hyperthyroidism. The rearrangement uses TRBV7-8 and TRBJ1-1, with D possibly being TRBD1 (5 bases). Sequences were obtained from peripheral blood. The CDR3 loop reads CASSLAGSQGTEAFF. The CDR3 nucleotides are TGTGCCAGCAGCTTAGCTGGCAGTCAGGGCACTGAAGCTTTCTTT.